This T cell receptor beta chain was retrieved from a study of shared clonotypes between healthy human individuals (dated by TCRdb to between 2020 and 2021). Some background on the complete study: A few men and two women, aged 18 to 49 years, made up the cohort. For each donor, CD4 naive and CD4 memory were each run on three plates, CD8 naive on two plates, and CD8 memory on one plate. Between about 0.8 and 9 billion PBMCs per donor were obtained by leukapheresis. To estimate repertoire size and how much clonotype sharing occurs between individuals, the study deeply sequenced the blood TCR repertoires of a handful of healthy adults. Libraries were prepared and TCR repertoires were sequenced by different laboratories using diverse techniques, in order to increase sequencing depth and limit assay-specific biases. On the study overall, not on this receptor specifically: Sharing across four donors was observed for 4.5% to 6.5% of naive CD4, less than 4% of naive CD8, 2.3% of memory CD4, and roughly 0.4% of memory CD8 clonotypes. Higher generation probabilities were observed for clonotypes shared by all four sorted-subset donors than for non-shared clonotypes. The genetic and exposure-history diversity represented was limited by the small number of donors. Only blood was sampled, and tissue TCR repertoires likely differ from those in blood. Larger estimated clonotype richness was generally found for naive subsets than for memory subsets. Based on pairwise subsampling, the degree of clonotype sharing among donors was expected to be affected by sequencing depth. Rarefaction of sorted-subset datasets indicated incomplete sequencing despite the large sequencing depth.

Using the deep immunoSEQ assay, multiplex PCR amplified TCR CDR3 regions from genomic DNA. Extracted genomic DNA from each cell subset was distributed evenly across all wells of several immunoSEQ 96-well plates, and each plate was treated as a replicate. For sorted subsets, approximately 200 ng of genomic DNA, equivalent to 25,000 to 30,000 T cell genomes, went into each replicate PCR. Purified libraries were quantified with a Qubit 3.0 fluorometer, sized on a Bioanalyzer 2100, and re-quantified with the KAPA Library Quantification kit. Each immunoSEQ 96-well plate was sequenced on its own single-read 150-cycle Illumina NextSeq 550 flow cell. Turning to the authors' computational methods: The immunoSEQ output contained only junctional sequences without quality scores, so filtering could not match that applied to full-length reads. To assign V/J genes and CDR3, sequences were annotated using PyIR, a Python wrapper for IgBLAST v1.9, with IMGT germline references. Any read was removed if the V/J assignment was weak (E-value above 1e-6), the CDR3 was missing, or the read contained stop codons, out-of-frame junctions, or ambiguous translated residues. V3J clonotypes were defined by identical inferred V gene, J gene, and CDR3 amino acid sequence. To compute the percentage overlap between repertoires, the number of shared unique clonotypes was divided by the size of the smaller repertoire. Repertoire richness was assessed with RTK rarefaction, the Chao1 estimator, and Recon v2.1 estimates of unobserved clonotypes. Generation probabilities were computed with OLGA for all TCRbeta clonotypes obtained by the gDNA method from a few donors. TCRdb re-hosts the immuneACCESS table, in-frame sequences only. Its copies lack some clones; in the studies checked, an unresolved V gene accounts for under half of them, and the cause for the rest is not known. The D gene and trimming were derived from the DNA, and the V and J assignments and clone size from that table. This sample lists around 640,000 clones; around 96% were detected once. Roughly 0.1% of the sample goes to the ten largest clones.

As regards this clone: It has no known antigen specificity. Base-call qualities are not available, and no considerably larger clone is one nucleotide away.

CD8 naive samples consisted of CD45RO-negative cells that were positively selected for CCR7, yielding a CD45RA+CCR7+ population without TemRA cells. The donors were healthy, HIV-negative adults with no recently reported acute infections or vaccinations. Every donor was a Caucasian adult residing in Nashville, Tennessee, USA. After blood collection by leukapheresis, PBMCs were isolated using Ficoll-Histopaque density gradient centrifugation and then cryopreserved in the vapor phase of liquid nitrogen. Purity and quantity of every magnetically sorted T cell population were checked by analytical flow cytometry. From each sorted fraction, genomic DNA was isolated and quantified by UV absorbance on a Nanodrop 2000c. Its CDR3 holds 13 amino acids, cysteine through phenylalanine. The sequence is cut down to CDR3 DNA, 39 bases in frame from base 1. The CDR1 and CDR2 encoded by the germline V gene are MDHEN and SYDVKM. Cut back by 6 bases and 0 bases, the V and J ends lie 7 bases apart.

Recombination linked TRBV28 to TRBJ2-3, with the D gene too uncertain to name. This TCR derives from a woman in her twenties or thirties in good health. Sequencing input: naive CD8+ T cells sorted from blood. Per the publication, the cell subset or site label means: CD45RA+CCR7+. In nucleotides, the sequence is TGTGCCAGCAGGGCGGACAGCACAGATACGCAGTATTTT. Its protein product is CASRADSTDTQYF. The entire variable domain, with the stretches around the CDR3 drawn from the reference TRBV28 and TRBJ2-3 proteins, is DVKVTQSSRYLVKRTGEKVFLECVQDMDHENMFWYRQDPGLGLRLIYFSYDVKMKEKGDIPEGYSVSREKKERFSLILESASTNQTSMYLCASRADSTDTQYFGPGTRLTVL.